This T cell receptor beta chain was captured by sequencing in a study of cytomegalovirus exposure and HLA in healthy donors. PCR primers comprised 60 Vbeta and 13 Jbeta primers. Assay used: immunoSEQ multiplex PCR; TCRdb lists only in-frame clones, some missing. This sample has about 160,000 clones, with about 77% found just once. The CDR3 runs 16 residues. V dropped 0 bases and J dropped 0 bases, with 10 bases sitting between them. Germline V gene data show CDR1 as SGHRS and CDR2 as YFSETQ. Donors in the study were healthy people who gave bone marrow. The genes are TRBV5-1 and TRBJ2-4; a possible D gene is TRBD1 (6 bases). The sample taken for sequencing was PBMCs. The clonotype originates from a male donor in good health and CMV-seropositive. The CDR3 is CASSLGTVLAKNIQYF. DNA of the CDR3: TGCGCCAGCAGCTTGGGGACAGTCCTAGCCAAAAACATTCAGTACTTC.